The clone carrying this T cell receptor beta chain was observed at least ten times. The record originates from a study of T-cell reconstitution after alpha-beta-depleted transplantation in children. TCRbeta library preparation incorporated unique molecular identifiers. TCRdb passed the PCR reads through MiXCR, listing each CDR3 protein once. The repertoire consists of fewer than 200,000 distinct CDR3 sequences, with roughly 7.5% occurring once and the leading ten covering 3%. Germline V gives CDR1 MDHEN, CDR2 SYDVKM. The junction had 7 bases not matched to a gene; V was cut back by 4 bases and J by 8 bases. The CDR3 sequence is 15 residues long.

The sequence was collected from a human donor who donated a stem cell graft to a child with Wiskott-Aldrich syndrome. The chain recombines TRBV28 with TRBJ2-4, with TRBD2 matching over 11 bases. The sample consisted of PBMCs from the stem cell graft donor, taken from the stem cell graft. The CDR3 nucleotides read TGTGCCAGCAGTTCAGGACTAGCGGGTGGAGACATTCAGTACTTC. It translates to CASSSGLAGGDIQYF.